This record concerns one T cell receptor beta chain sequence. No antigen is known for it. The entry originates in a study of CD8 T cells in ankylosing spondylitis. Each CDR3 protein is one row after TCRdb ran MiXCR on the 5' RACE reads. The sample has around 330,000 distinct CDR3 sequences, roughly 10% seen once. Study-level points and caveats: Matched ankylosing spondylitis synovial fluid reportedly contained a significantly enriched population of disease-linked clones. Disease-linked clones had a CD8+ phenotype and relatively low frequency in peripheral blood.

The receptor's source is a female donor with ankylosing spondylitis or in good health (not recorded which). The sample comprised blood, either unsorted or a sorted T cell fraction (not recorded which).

This CDR3 reads CASQGALINTGELFF. The DNA of the CDR3 is TGTGCCAGCCAGGGGGCCCTCATAAACACCGGGGAGCTGTTTTTT. The genes are TRBV7-9 and TRBJ2-2; 8 nucleotides line up with TRBD1. V gave up 8 bases and J gave up 2 bases; unmatched junction bases: 7. This CDR3 contains 15 residues. CDR1 and CDR2 from the germline V gene are SEHNR and FQNEAQ (reference sequence).